This T cell receptor (beta chain) is from a study of control samples from healthy donors and cancer patients. Germline loops: CDR1 MGHRA, CDR2 YSYEKL. After removal of 3 bases from V and 5 bases from J, the junction contained 9 bases not matched to a gene. This CDR3 has 16 residues. Sequenced by immunoSEQ multiplex PCR; TCRdb stores in-frame clones only, minus some. The sample consists of 110,000 or so clones, roughly 91% of them appearing once. J is TRBJ1-1 and V is TRBV4-1; 10 nucleotides agree with TRBD1. This receptor was taken from a woman aged 50 to 65 in good health. The source material was blood. CDR3 sequence (DNA): TGCGCCAGCAGCCATATGACAGGGGGCCTCCCTACTGAAGCTTTCTTT. Amino acid sequence: CASSHMTGGLPTEAFF.